This T cell receptor beta chain is drawn from a study of tumor-infiltrating lymphocytes in primary liver carcinoma. As for the study in general: There were tumors of stage T1-T3 N0M0, each 4.2 to 10 cm across.

A primer matching the constant region was used to make TCR beta cDNA from around 550 ng of total RNA. Each TCR beta library was derived from three nested multiplex PCR rounds that employed slightly modified ARM-PCR. The opening two PCR rounds, ten to eleven cycles each, paired TRBV1-TRBV30 forward primers with a C-beta reverse primer. TCRdb called the multiplex PCR reads again in MiXCR, with one record for every CDR3 protein. The sample gives approximately 80,000 distinct CDR3 sequences, approximately 62% of which show up once; roughly 28% is in the top ten. Trimming removed 6 bases at V and 5 bases at J, with 32 bases between. CDR3 size: 21 residues. Looked up from germline, CDR1 is MGHRA and CDR2 is YSYEKL. Each 20-30 mg portion of unsorted bulk tissue served as the source for co-extraction of RNA and DNA.

Sequencing was done on a sample of tumor-adjacent normal liver tissue. The clonotype comes from a middle-aged man with primary liver carcinoma and hepatitis B virus infection. The chain uses TRBV4-1 and TRBJ2-6; the D gene is possibly TRBD2 (6 bases). DNA for the CDR3: TGCGCCAGCAGAGTGTCCGCGGGAAGGTCCCTAGTGGATAGGTGGGCCAACGTCCTGACTTTC. Its translation: CASRVSAGRSLVDRWANVLTF.